These T cell receptor beta chains were read from a single sample in a study of T-cell reconstitution after alpha-beta-depleted transplantation in children. TCRdb independently ran MiXCR on the PCR reads; one entry per CDR3 protein. The sample lists fewer than 120,000 distinct CDR3 sequences, about a tenth occurring once. The source was PBMCs from the stem cell graft donor, collected from the stem cell graft. These receptors were taken from a human donor who donated a stem cell graft to a child with acute lymphoblastic leukemia. Each CDR3 is given with its conserved first and last residue. A D gene is named only where the DNA matches it firmly. Clone size appears in some rows only: once, few, many, or a class for an expanded clone.

j_call,d_call,clone_size,v_call,cdr3_length,cdr3_nt,cdr3_aa
TRBJ2-2,NA,many,TRBV20-1,13,TGCAGTGCTAGCGAGCGTAGCTCCGGGGAGCTGTTTTTT,CSASERSSGELFF
TRBJ1-1,NA,many,TRBV20-1,11,TGCAGTGCGCGTAAAAACACTGAAGCTTTCTTT,CSARKNTEAFF
TRBJ2-1,NA,NA,TRBV13,15,TGTGCCAGCAGCAGTTGGGACAACTCCTACAATGAGCAGTTCTTC,CASSSWDNSYNEQFF
TRBJ2-7,TRBD2,many,TRBV9,14,TGTGCCAGCAGCGTAACTAGCGGGACCTACGAGCAGTACTTC,CASSVTSGTYEQYF
TRBJ1-6,NA,few,TRBV14,13,TGTGCCAGCAGCCCTACAATGTTTGGGGCCCTCCACTTT,CASSPTMFGALHF
TRBJ2-3,NA,NA,TRBV30,14,TGTGCCTGGAGTGCATCCAGGGTAACAGATACGCAGTATTTT,CAWSASRVTDTQYF
TRBJ2-3,TRBD1,NA,TRBV7-2,15,TGTGCCAGCAGCTCTAGAGGGACAGGAGTAGATACGCAGTATTTT,CASSSRGTGVDTQYF
TRBJ2-3,TRBD2,NA,TRBV6-1,14,TGTGCCAGCAGCCCCACGGGGGGGATGGATACGCAGTATTTT,CASSPTGGMDTQYF
TRBJ1-5,NA,many,TRBV5-1,15,TGCGCCAGCAGCCTGACGAACCCCAGCAATCAGCCCCAGCATTTT,CASSLTNPSNQPQHF
TRBJ1-5,TRBD1,many,TRBV20-1,13,TGCAGTGCCAACTCGCAGGGGGATCAGCCCCAGCATTTT,CSANSQGDQPQHF
TRBJ2-1,TRBD1,many,TRBV25-1,16,TGTGCCAGCAGTACTCCTAGGGGACAGGGGAACAATGAGCAGTTCTTC,CASSTPRGQGNNEQFF
TRBJ1-1,NA,NA,TRBV15,14,TGTGCCACCAGCAGAGGGGCAAGGTACACTGAAGCTTTCTTT,CATSRGARYTEAFF
TRBJ2-1,NA,many,TRBV4-3,18,TGCGCCAGCAGCCAAGATTTCCAGCGGGCCTTCTCCTACAATGAGCAGTTCTTC,CASSQDFQRAFSYNEQFF
TRBJ2-7,TRBD1,many,TRBV12-3/TRBV12-4,14,TGTGCCAGCAGTCCCTCGACAGGGTCCTACGAGCAGTACTTC,CASSPSTGSYEQYF
TRBJ1-3,NA,many,TRBV20-1,13,TGCAGTGCTAGAGTCCGGGGTGGAAACACCATATATTTT,CSARVRGGNTIYF
TRBJ2-1,TRBD2,many,TRBV7-6,14,TGTGCCAGCAGCTGGGGACTAGCGGACAATGAGCAGTTCTTC,CASSWGLADNEQFF
TRBJ2-2,NA,few,TRBV23-1,18,TGCGCCAGCAGTCAATCGAAGGACTCACTACTTAACACCGGGGAGCTGTTTTTT,CASSQSKDSLLNTGELFF
TRBJ2-1,NA,many,TRBV27,15,TGTGCCAGCAGTTCACTCCCGGGACTTTACAATGAGCAGTTCTTC,CASSSLPGLYNEQFF
TRBJ1-5,TRBD1,many,TRBV7-9,15,TGTGCCAGCAGCCGTGGACAGGGGGCAGATCAGCCCCAGCATTTT,CASSRGQGADQPQHF
TRBJ2-7,TRBD2,NA,TRBV20-1,16,TGCAGTGCTATCCCCATAGCGGGAGCAAAGGCCTACGAGCAGTACTTC,CSAIPIAGAKAYEQYF
TRBJ2-7,NA,NA,TRBV29-1,15,TGCAGCGTTGTAATGGTTGGGGGGAAGCCCTACGAGCAGTACTTC,CSVVMVGGKPYEQYF
TRBJ2-3,NA,many,TRBV5-1,13,TGCGCCAGCAGCTTGGCGGTATTGGATACGCAGTATTTT,CASSLAVLDTQYF
TRBJ1-6,TRBD1,many,TRBV20-1,17,TGCAGTGCTCTGTTTCCCGGGACAGAGGGGTCCTATTCACCCCTCCACTTT,CSALFPGTEGSYSPLHF
TRBJ2-7,NA,many,TRBV12-3/TRBV12-4,14,TGTGCCAGCAGCGCCGCGGAGGGGGCGGGCGAGCAGTACTTC,CASSAAEGAGEQYF
TRBJ2-3,TRBD1,many,TRBV6-5,15,TGTGCCAGCAGCCACAGACAGGGGTCAAGAGATACGCAGTATTTT,CASSHRQGSRDTQYF
TRBJ2-5,NA,many,TRBV5-1,11,TGCGCCAGCAGCTTGGACTTTGTCTCATACTTC,CASSLDFVSYF
TRBJ2-1,NA,many,TRBV11-3,15,TGTGCCAGCAGCCCGGACAGATACAAAAACAATGAGCAGTTCTTC,CASSPDRYKNNEQFF
TRBJ2-7,NA,many,TRBV20-1,14,TGCAGTGCTGGCCGCCCGGGGGCCGTCTACGAGCAGTACTTC,CSAGRPGAVYEQYF
TRBJ2-1,TRBD1,many,TRBV29-1,13,TGCAGCGTTCGCTTGACAGGGTTCAATGAGCAGTTCTTC,CSVRLTGFNEQFF
TRBJ2-7,TRBD1,many,TRBV6-2/TRBV6-3,16,TGTGCCAGCATCAGTCATCGCCGGGACAGTTCGTACGAGCAGTACTTC,CASISHRRDSSYEQYF
TRBJ1-1,TRBD1,few,TRBV4-3,15,TGCGCCAGCAGCCAAACTAGGACAGGGCGGACTGAAGCTTTCTTT,CASSQTRTGRTEAFF
TRBJ2-7,TRBD1,many,TRBV25-1,11,TGTGCCAGCACCCGGACAGGACCGGTGTACTTC,CASTRTGPVYF
TRBJ2-4,TRBD1,many,TRBV20-1,16,TGCAGTGCTATCCCCTGGACAGGGGGAGGCAAAAACATTCAGTACTTC,CSAIPWTGGGKNIQYF
TRBJ1-1,NA,many,TRBV6-5,15,TGTGCCAGCTTGGACCAGCGGTTTGTGAACACTGAAGCTTTCTTT,CASLDQRFVNTEAFF
TRBJ1-2,NA,many,TRBV25-1,11,TGTGCCAGCAGCGCAGGGTTGGGCTACACCTTC,CASSAGLGYTF
TRBJ2-7,TRBD2,many,TRBV7-9,15,TGTGCCAGCAGCTTACCAGCGGGAGAATCCTACGAGCAGTACTTC,CASSLPAGESYEQYF
TRBJ1-2,NA,many,TRBV20-1,19,TGCAGTGCTAGATCTAACGCCCGAGCCAGGGATGGAGCTAACTATGGCTACACCTTC,CSARSNARARDGANYGYTF
TRBJ2-6,TRBD1,many,TRBV7-9,20,TGTGCCAGCAGCTTATCTCCGGACAGGAGACTCCCCAAGGGGGCCAACGTCCTGACTTTC,CASSLSPDRRLPKGANVLTF
TRBJ2-1,TRBD2,many,TRBV5-1,15,TGCGCCAGCAGCGGATCCGGGACTACAGGCAATGAGCAGTTCTTC,CASSGSGTTGNEQFF
TRBJ1-1,NA,many,TRBV5-6,16,TGTGCCAGCAGCTGGAGGGCAGGCCCCATGAACACTGAAGCTTTCTTT,CASSWRAGPMNTEAFF